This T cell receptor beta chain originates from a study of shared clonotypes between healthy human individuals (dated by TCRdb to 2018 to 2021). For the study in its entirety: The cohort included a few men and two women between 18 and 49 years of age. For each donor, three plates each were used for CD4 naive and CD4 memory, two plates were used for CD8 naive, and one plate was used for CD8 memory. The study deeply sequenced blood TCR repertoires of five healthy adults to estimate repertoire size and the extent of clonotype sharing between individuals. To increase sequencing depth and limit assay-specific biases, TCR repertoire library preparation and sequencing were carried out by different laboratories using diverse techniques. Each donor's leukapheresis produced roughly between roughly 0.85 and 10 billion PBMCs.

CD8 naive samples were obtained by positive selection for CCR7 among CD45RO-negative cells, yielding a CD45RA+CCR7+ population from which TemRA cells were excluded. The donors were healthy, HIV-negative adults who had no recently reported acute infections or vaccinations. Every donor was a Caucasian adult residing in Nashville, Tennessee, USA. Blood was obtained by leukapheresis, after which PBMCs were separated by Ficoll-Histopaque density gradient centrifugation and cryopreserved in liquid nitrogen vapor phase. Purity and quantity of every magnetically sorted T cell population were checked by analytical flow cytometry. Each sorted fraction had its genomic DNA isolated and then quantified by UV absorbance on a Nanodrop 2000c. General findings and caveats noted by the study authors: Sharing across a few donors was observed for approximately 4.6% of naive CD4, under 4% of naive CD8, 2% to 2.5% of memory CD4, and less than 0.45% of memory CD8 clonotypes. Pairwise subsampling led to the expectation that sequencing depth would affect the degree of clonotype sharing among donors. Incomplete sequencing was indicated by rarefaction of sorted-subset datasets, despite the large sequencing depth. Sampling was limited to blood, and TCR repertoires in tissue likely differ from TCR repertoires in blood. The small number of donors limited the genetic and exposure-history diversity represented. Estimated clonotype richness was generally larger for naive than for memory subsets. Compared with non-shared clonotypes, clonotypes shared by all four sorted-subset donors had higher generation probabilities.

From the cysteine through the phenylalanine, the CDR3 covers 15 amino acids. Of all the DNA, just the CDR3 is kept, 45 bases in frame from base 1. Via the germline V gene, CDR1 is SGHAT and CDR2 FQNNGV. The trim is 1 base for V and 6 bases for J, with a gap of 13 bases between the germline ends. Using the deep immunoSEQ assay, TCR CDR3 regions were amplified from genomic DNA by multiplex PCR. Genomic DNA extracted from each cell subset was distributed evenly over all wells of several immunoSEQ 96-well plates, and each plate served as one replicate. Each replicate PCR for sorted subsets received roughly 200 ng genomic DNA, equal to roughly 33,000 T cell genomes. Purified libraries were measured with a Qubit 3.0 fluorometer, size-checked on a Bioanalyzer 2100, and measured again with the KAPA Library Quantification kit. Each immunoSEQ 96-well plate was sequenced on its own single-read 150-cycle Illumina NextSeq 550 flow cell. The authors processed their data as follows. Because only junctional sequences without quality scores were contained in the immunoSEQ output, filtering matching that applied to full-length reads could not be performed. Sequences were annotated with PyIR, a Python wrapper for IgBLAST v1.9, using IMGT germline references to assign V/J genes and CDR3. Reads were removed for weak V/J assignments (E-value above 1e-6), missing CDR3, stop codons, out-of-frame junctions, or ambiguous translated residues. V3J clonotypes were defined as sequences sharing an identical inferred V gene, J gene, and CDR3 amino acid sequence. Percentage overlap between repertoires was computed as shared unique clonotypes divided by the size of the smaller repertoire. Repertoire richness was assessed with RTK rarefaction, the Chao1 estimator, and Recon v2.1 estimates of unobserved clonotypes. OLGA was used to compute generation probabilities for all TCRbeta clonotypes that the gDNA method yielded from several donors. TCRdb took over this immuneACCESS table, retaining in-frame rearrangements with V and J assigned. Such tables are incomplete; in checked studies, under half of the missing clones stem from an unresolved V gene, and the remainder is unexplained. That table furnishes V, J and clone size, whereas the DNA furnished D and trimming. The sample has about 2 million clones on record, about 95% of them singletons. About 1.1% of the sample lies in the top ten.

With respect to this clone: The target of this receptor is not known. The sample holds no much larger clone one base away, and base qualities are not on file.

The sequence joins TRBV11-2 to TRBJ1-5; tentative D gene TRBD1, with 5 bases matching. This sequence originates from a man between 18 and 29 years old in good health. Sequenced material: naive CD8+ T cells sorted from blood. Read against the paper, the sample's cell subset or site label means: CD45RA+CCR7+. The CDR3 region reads CASSLGGLRGQPQHF. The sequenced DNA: TGTGCCAGCAGCTTAGGGGGGTTGAGAGGTCAGCCCCAGCATTTT.